This passage covers 5 T cell receptor beta chains from one sample sequenced in a study of blood T cell repertoires in COVID-19 (TCRdb year 2020). Library construction relied on the immunoSEQ multiplex PCR assay. This immuneACCESS table, as held by TCRdb, lists in-frame sequences with V and J called but not all clones. Of the missing ones, under half trace to an unresolved V gene in checked studies; the others have no known cause. In all, the sample holds about 160,000 clones, and 80% to 85% of those were seen once. The ten largest make up roughly 9% of the sample. Sequencing was done on a sample of peripheral blood. The receptor source for this set is a woman at least 80 years old with active or convalescent COVID-19.

The rearrangement uses TRBV24-1 and TRBJ1-2; 8 bases are shared with TRBD1. CDR1 and CDR2 (germline): KGHDR, SFDVKD. Losses at the gene ends were 6 bases for V and 4 bases for J; bases not matched to a gene: 3. This CDR3 has 13 residues. The CDR3 loop is CATSSGTGYGYTF. The DNA of the CDR3 is TGTGCCACCAGTTCAGGGACAGGCTATGGCTACACCTTC.

This clone showed up just a few times. This rearrangement joins TRBV7-2 to TRBJ2-2; D is unresolved. This CDR3 has 15 residues. CDR1 and CDR2 (germline): SGHTA, FQGNSA. The V end lost 2 bases, the J end lost 2 bases, and 9 bases lay between the germline ends. The CDR3 region has the DNA TGTGCCAGCAGCTTAATTTTCCGTAACACCGGGGAGCTGTTTTTT. Its translation: CASSLIFRNTGELFF.

V usage is TRBV5-1 and J usage is TRBJ2-3; TRBD1 matches at 8 bases. The CDR3 is 15 residues long. The germline V gene has CDR1 SGHRS and CDR2 YFSETQ. Unmatched junction bases numbered 5, after V lost 3 bases and J lost 2 bases. The chain's CDR3 is CASSWGQADTDTQYF. The CDR3 nucleotides are TGCGCCAGCAGCTGGGGACAGGCTGACACAGATACGCAGTATTTT. Using reference TRBV5-1 and TRBJ2-3 for the parts outside the CDR3, the full variable domain is KAGVTQTPRYLIKTRGQQVTLSCSPISGHRSVSWYQQTPGQGLQFLFEYFSETQRNKGNFPGRFSGRQFSNSRSEMNVSTLELGDSALYLCASSWGQADTDTQYFGPGTRLTVL.

The chain's CDR3 is CASSLRTEGNTEAFF. The CDR3 DNA follows: TGCGCCAGCAGCTTGAGGACAGAAGGAAACACTGAAGCTTTCTTT. This chain uses TRBV5-1 with TRBJ1-1; D possibly corresponds to TRBD1 (6 bases). The CDR3 spans 15 residues. From germline, CDR1 is SGHRS and CDR2 YFSETQ. V gave up 1 base and J gave up 2 bases, with 12 bases separating them.

This clone was counted a few times. The chain joins TRBV5-1 to TRBJ2-1, with TRBD1 identical over 10 bases. Germline V gene lookup returns CDR1 SGHRS and CDR2 YFSETQ. V lost 4 bases, J lost 2 bases, and 6 bases stayed unmatched. There are 16 residues in the CDR3. The CDR3 bases are TGCGCCAGCAGCCCCCAGACAGGGGGCGCCTACAATGAGCAGTTCTTC. Its protein product is CASSPQTGGAYNEQFF.